This paragraph covers one T cell receptor (beta chain) sequence. What it binds is not known. The data belong to a study of cytomegalovirus exposure and HLA in healthy donors. Study at large: Of 350 to 400 genotyped donors, 81% grouped in the Caucasian-associated ancestry cluster.

Primers for the PCR totalled 60 Vbeta and 13 Jbeta. This table comes from immunoSEQ multiplex PCR, and its TCRdb copy is limited to in-frame clones, with some not included. The table lists about 98,000 clones, about 81% of them singletons. Study observations and caveats: One cluster of highly shared sequence variants probably arose as a sequencing artifact. Some TCR beta chains (more than 150 of them) were listed as cytomegalovirus-associated.

The CDR3 has 16 amino acids. The sequenced sample consisted of PBMCs. This chain joins TRBV21-1 and TRBJ1-2. TRBV21-1 is labeled a pseudogene. The source is a man aged 35 to 55 in good health and CMV-seronegative. CDR3 in amino acids: CASSREWRDTNYGYTF. The CDR3 nucleotides read TGTGCCAGCAGCCGAGAGTGGAGGGATACTAACTATGGCTACACCTTC.